Following are 24 T cell receptor beta chains from one sample sequenced in a study of neurological immune-mediated disorders. Time point denoted: technical triplicate 2. TCRdb used MiXCR to reprocess the 5' RACE reads, holding one entry per CDR3 protein. The sample lists about 59,000 distinct CDR3 sequences, 20% to 30% occurring once. Sample: PBMCs. The receptor set was obtained from a man aged 60 to 69 with HTLV-1-associated myelopathy (HAM/TSP).

This clonotype was counted many times. V gene TRBV12-3 or TRBV12-4 combines with J gene TRBJ2-2; tentatively, D is TRBD2 (7 bases). CDR3 length: 14 amino acids. Trimming shortened V by 3 bases and J by 6 bases, and 11 bases separated the two germline ends. The CDR3 reads CASSFNGGPGELFF. For the CDR3, the DNA is TGTGCCAGCAGTTTCAACGGGGGGCCCGGGGAGCTGTTTTTT.

This clonotype was detected many times. This chain links TRBV6-4 with TRBJ1-6; D is possibly TRBD1 (5 bases). Germline CDR1 MRHNA, CDR2 SNTAGT. This CDR3 is 13 amino acids long. Trimming pared 2 bases from V and 9 bases from J, leaving 8 bases between. The CDR3 DNA reads as TGTGCCAGCAGTGACGGGGGTCTTTCACCCCTCCACTTT. Residues: CASSDGGLSPLHF.

This chain uses TRBV27 with TRBJ2-1; TRBD2 is a possible D gene (5 bases). The ends were cut back, 0 bases at V and 1 base at J, with 10 bases in the middle. The CDR3 has 16 amino acids. Germline CDR1 and CDR2: MNHEY and SMNVEV (reference sequence). The CDR3 loop reads CASSLSGSASYNEQFF. CDR3 bases: TGTGCCAGCAGTTTATCGGGTAGCGCATCCTACAATGAGCAGTTCTTC.

This clonotype was detected ten times or more. V usage is TRBV20-1 and J usage is TRBJ2-5; D might be TRBD1 (5 bases). Germline V gene data show CDR1 as DFQATT and CDR2 as SNEGSKA (reference sequence). The CDR3 has 14 amino acids. V was pared by 4 bases and J by 5 bases, with 17 bases between. Written as DNA, the CDR3 is TGCAGTGCTAAAGACTCGCAGGGTCGGGAGACCCAGTACTTC. Protein sequence: CSAKDSQGRETQYF.

The genes are TRBV12-3 or TRBV12-4 and TRBJ2-1; the match to TRBD1 covers 9 bases. Losses at the gene ends were 5 bases for V and 9 bases for J; bases not matched to a gene: 8. This CDR3 contains 14 residues. The CDR3, as DNA: TGTGCCAGCAGTATAAGGACAGGGGTGGGTGAGCAGTTCTTC. Translation: CASSIRTGVGEQFF.

The rearrangement joins TRBV29-1 to TRBJ2-3; the D call may be TRBD1 or TRBD2 (5 bases each). V shed 4 bases and J shed 10 bases, with 12 bases lying between them. CDR3 length equals 11 residues. From germline, CDR1 is SQVTM and CDR2 ANQGSEA. CDR3: CSVGDRGAQYF. CDR3 bases: TGCAGCGTTGGGGACCGAGGTGCGCAGTATTTT.

Many counts were recorded for this clonotype. The rearrangement links TRBV20-1 to TRBJ2-1; D call uncertain. There are 12 residues in the CDR3. Looked up from germline, CDR1 is DFQATT and CDR2 is SNEGSKA (reference sequence). Trimming took off 0 bases at V and 10 bases at J, with 10 bases between the two ends. The chain's CDR3 is CSARDPWGEQFF. The CDR3 nucleotides are TGCAGTGCTAGAGATCCGTGGGGAGAGCAGTTCTTC.

This clonotype was observed a few times. V gene TRBV5-1 combines with J gene TRBJ2-3; the D is unclear. The germline V gene has CDR1 SGHRS and CDR2 YFSETQ. Trimming removed 0 bases from V and 2 bases from J, with 4 bases in between. The CDR3 is made up of 13 amino acids. CDR3 DNA: TGCGCCAGCAGCTTGGAGGACACAGATACGCAGTATTTT. This codes for CASSLEDTDTQYF.

This clonotype has only one observation. This chain links TRBV5-1 with TRBJ1-1; D is uncertain. Trimming shortened V by 0 bases and J by 0 bases, and 12 bases separated the two germline ends. This CDR3 is 16 amino acids long. CDR1 and CDR2 (germline): SGHRS, YFSETQ. CDR3 protein: CASSLGPRDLNTEAFF. The CDR3 DNA is TGCGCCAGCAGCTTGGGACCGCGAGACCTGAACACTGAAGCTTTCTTT.

This chain joins TRBV25-1 and TRBJ2-5; TRBD1 might be the D (5 bases). Germline lookup yields CDR1 MGHDK and CDR2 SYGVNS. CDR3 length equals 14 residues. Trimming left V 4 bases short and J 2 bases short, with 11 bases between. The CDR3 bases are TGTGCCAGCAGTGCAGACAGAGATCAAGAGACCCAGTACTTC. Residues: CASSADRDQETQYF.

This clonotype was counted at least ten times. The chain is built from TRBV10-3 and TRBJ2-7, with D unclear. The CDR3 is 13 amino acids. V lost 10 bases and J lost 1, with 14 bases in between. Germline V gene lookup returns CDR1 ENHRY and CDR2 SYGVKD. The CDR3 spells CAKKPAGSYEQYF. The CDR3 DNA follows: TGTGCCAAGAAGCCTGCAGGATCCTACGAGCAGTACTTC.

This clonotype was recorded at least ten times. The chain couples TRBV20-1 to TRBJ2-2; possible D gene TRBD2, 5 bases. CDR3 length equals 13 residues. V was trimmed by 2 bases and J by 4 bases, leaving 8 bases between them. Germline V gives CDR1 DFQATT, CDR2 SNEGSKA (reference sequence). CDR3 residues: CSARRGFTGELFF. The CDR3 region has the DNA TGCAGTGCTAGAAGAGGGTTCACCGGGGAGCTGTTTTTT.

This clonotype was picked up many times. V and J are TRBV24-1 and TRBJ1-1; D is undetermined. The V gene lost 9 bases and the J gene lost 5 bases, with 15 bases spanning the gap. From germline, CDR1 is KGHDR and CDR2 SFDVKD. This CDR3 has 13 residues. The CDR3 nucleotides are TGTGCCACCGTTACCCTTTTAAATACTGAAGCTTTCTTT. Its translation: CATVTLLNTEAFF.

Ten or more counts support this clonotype. V and J are TRBV9 and TRBJ2-7; D unresolved. CDR3 length equals 15 residues. The germline gives CDR1 SGDLS, CDR2 YYNGEE. Trimming took off 0 bases at V and 1 base at J, with 11 bases between the two ends. The CDR3 sequence: CASSVGPRGSYEQYF. Written as DNA, the CDR3 is TGTGCCAGCAGCGTAGGTCCGAGAGGTTCCTACGAGCAGTACTTC.

V is TRBV2 and J is TRBJ2-1; 7 nucleotides match TRBD1. Per the germline V gene, CDR1 is SNHLY and CDR2 is FYNNEI. The CDR3 is 15 residues long. V lost 4 bases, J lost 0 bases, and 3 bases stayed unmatched. For the CDR3, the DNA is TGTGCCAGCAGTGGACAGGGCCTCTCCTACAATGAGCAGTTCTTC. Translated, it gives CASSGQGLSYNEQFF.

The rearrangement uses TRBV15 and TRBJ1-1, with a weak D call TRBD1 (6 bases). The ends were cut back, 1 base at V and 3 bases at J, with 15 bases in the middle. The CDR3 length is 16 residues. Germline assignment: CDR1 LNHNV and CDR2 YYDKDF (reference sequence). DNA for the CDR3: TGTGCCACCAGCAGAGTGGACGGGGGGCTCGACACTGAAGCTTTCTTT. Translation: CATSRVDGGLDTEAFF.

This clonotype was observed many times. The gene calls are TRBV3-1 and TRBJ2-4, with a weak D call TRBD2 (5 bases). The germline V and J ends were trimmed by 1 base and 0 bases, with 7 bases remaining between them. The CDR3 consists of 15 residues. Germline CDR1 reads LGHDT; CDR2 reads YNNKEL (reference sequence). In DNA, the CDR3 is TGTGCCAGCAGCCAAGGGACTCTAGCCAAAAACATTCAGTACTTC. This sequence encodes CASSQGTLAKNIQYF.

This clonotype was detected ten times or more. The CDR3: CASSLGLRSPLHF. CDR3 bases: TGTGCCAGCAGCTTAGGCCTTCGGTCACCCCTCCACTTT. This chain links TRBV7-6 with TRBJ1-6, with D unresolved. The CDR3 is 13 amino acids. The germline V gene encodes CDR1 SGHVS and CDR2 FNYEAQ. Trimming removed 1 base at V and 10 bases at J, with 8 bases between.

This clonotype was picked up many times. The chain is built from TRBV4-2 and TRBJ2-1; possible D gene TRBD2, 5 bases. This CDR3 is 17 amino acids long. Trimming cost V 0 bases and J 0 bases, with 12 bases left between them. Germline V lookup: CDR1 LGHNA, CDR2 YNFKEQ. The CDR3 nucleotides read TGTGCCAGCAGCCAAGATTTCGCAGCGGTCTCCTACAATGAGCAGTTCTTC. This translates into CASSQDFAAVSYNEQFF.

This clonotype was seen a few times. This rearrangement joins TRBV27 to TRBJ2-7; D might be TRBD1 (6 bases). CDR1 is MNHEY and CDR2 is SMNVEV in the germline V gene (reference sequence). V was cut by 4 bases and J by 1 base, with 14 bases left in between. The CDR3 sequence is 15 residues long. CDR3 DNA: TGTGCCAGCAGTTCAACAGGGAAGGGTTCCTACGAGCAGTACTTC. Translation gives CASSSTGKGSYEQYF.

This clonotype was found many times. This rearrangement joins TRBV5-1 to TRBJ1-1; D gene ambiguous. The ends were cut back, 0 bases at V and 3 bases at J, with 15 bases in the middle. This CDR3 region has 16 residues. Looked up from germline, CDR1 is SGHRS and CDR2 is YFSETQ. The CDR3 DNA sequence: TGCGCCAGCAGCTTGGACACCCCCGGGAGGGACACTGAAGCTTTCTTT. Amino acids: CASSLDTPGRDTEAFF.

This clonotype showed up just a few times. The J gene is TRBJ1-1, the V gene TRBV12-3 or TRBV12-4, with 7 bases lining up with TRBD1. Trimming took 6 bases from V and 0 from J; bases not matched to a gene: 7. The CDR3 runs 15 residues. CDR3 loop: CASRVTGQLNTEAFF. CDR3 in DNA: TGTGCCAGCAGAGTAACGGGACAGTTGAACACTGAAGCTTTCTTT.

This clonotype was recorded at least ten times. This chain joins TRBV9 and TRBJ2-3, with 9 bases identical to TRBD1. The CDR3 totals 16 residues. With V trimmed by 3 bases and J by 5 bases, 10 bases remained unmatched. Germline CDR1 and CDR2: SGDLS and YYNGEE. DNA for the CDR3: TGTGCCAGCAGCGCTCTTCCCGGGACAGGGAAAGATACGCAGTATTTT. Translation gives CASSALPGTGKDTQYF.

This clonotype was recorded a few times. J is TRBJ1-4 and V is TRBV6-6; D remains unclear. The V end was cut by 0 bases, the J end by 6 bases, with 8 bases between. From germline, CDR1 is MNHNY and CDR2 SVGAGI (reference sequence). CDR3 length: 14 residues. The CDR3 spells CASSYSWQDEKLFF. For the CDR3, the DNA is TGTGCCAGCAGTTACTCGTGGCAGGATGAAAAACTGTTTTTT.